This T cell receptor (beta chain) was obtained from a study of T cell responses to AZD1222 COVID-19 vaccine. General study results and limits: Nearly half of spike-specific TCRs reportedly go after variant regions that carry no mutations.

The method was immunoSEQ multiplex PCR; TCRdb's version includes in-frame clones alone and lacks a portion of them. The sample consists of 100,000 to 120,000 clones, roughly four fifths of them appearing once. CDR1 and CDR2 (germline): SGHTA, FQGTGA. The CDR3 has 14 residues. V lost 5 bases, J lost 5 bases, and 4 bases stayed unmatched. This clone occurred once. No antigen is known for it. This sequence was found in an adult in good health. The rearrangement links TRBV7-3 to TRBJ2-1, with TRBD2 identical over 9 bases. The sample here was peripheral blood, taken on day 0 of AZD1222 vaccination. In DNA, the CDR3 is TGTGCCAGCAGCCTTAGCGGGGGAAACAATGAGCAGTTCTTC. Translating it yields CASSLSGGNNEQFF.